Presented here are 7 T cell receptor beta chains from one specimen sequenced in a study of prognosis after radiotherapy for stage I lung cancer (dated by TCRdb to the early 2020s). The instrument was an Illumina HiSeq 3000. Two rounds of multiplex PCR were performed to amplify the TCR beta CDR3 region from genomic DNA. The first PCR round used primers specific to each TRBV and TRBJ gene, with sequences filed in Chinese patent CN105087789A. Clones were called with MiXCR by TCRdb after fastp trimmed the public reads at Q25, and only in-frame beta chains were retained. CDR3 protein sequences are deduplicated, and each keeps its most common genes and DNA. The sample contains some 34,000 distinct CDR3 sequences, approximately 35% of them found a single time. The top ten constitute 25% to 30% of the sample. The sequenced sample was PBMCs, obtained before or after stereotactic body radiation therapy (not recorded which). The receptors come from a donor aged 50 or older with non-small cell lung cancer.

In its sample, this clonotype was seen many times. This chain connects TRBV3-1 to TRBJ2-7; 11 bases are a match to TRBD2. CDR3 length: 19 amino acids. The J segment lost 6 bases and the V segment lost 4 bases, leaving 20 bases of the junction unmatched. The germline gives CDR1 LGHDT, CDR2 YNNKEL (reference sequence). For the CDR3, the DNA is TGTGCCAGCAGCCCCTTCCATTCATCTCTAGCGGGGGGTCTGGTCGAGCAGTACTTC. It codes for CASSPFHSSLAGGLVEQYF.

The sample holds many counts of this clonotype. The chain carries TRBV6-5 and TRBJ1-4; D perhaps matches TRBD1 (5 bases). Trimming removed 4 bases at V and 4 bases at J, with 19 bases between. The V gene's germline CDR1 is MNHEY and CDR2 SVGAGI. The CDR3 is 17 amino acids. CDR3 nucleotides: TGTGCCAGCAGTTTCGGAACCTTCGAAGGGGATAATGAAAAACTGTTTTTT. This encodes CASSFGTFEGDNEKLFF.

Comment on this clonotype: A far more abundant clone sits one base away, making this likely a read error. This chain connects TRBV6-6 to TRBJ2-2; 7 bases match TRBD1. Per the germline V gene, CDR1 is MNHNY and CDR2 is SVGAGI (reference sequence). This CDR3 region has 17 residues. Here the CDR3 reads CASIYSRQGWNTGELFF. In nucleotides, the CDR3 is TGTGCCAGCATTTACTCCCGACAGGGCTGGAACACCGGGGAGCTGTTTTTT.

The chain recombines TRBV5-1 with TRBJ2-1; a weak D match, TRBD2 (5 bases). V dropped 3 bases and J dropped 9 bases, with 16 bases sitting between them. CDR3 length: 14 residues. Looked up from germline, CDR1 is SGHRS and CDR2 is YFSETQ. The CDR3 region is CASSSTSYASEQFF. CDR3 bases: TGCGCCAGCAGCTCAACTAGTTACGCGAGTGAGCAGTTCTTC.

Comments on this clonotype: A junction end diverges from the germline sequence, so it may reflect a read error. The chain combines TRBV20-1 with TRBJ1-4; tentative D call: TRBD1 (5 bases). The V gene's germline CDR1 is DFQATT and CDR2 SNEGSKA (reference sequence). The CDR3 runs 14 residues. DNA for the CDR3: TGCAGTGCTAGGTCGCGACAGTTTAGTGAAAAACCGTTTTTT. Amino acids: CSARSRQFSEKPFF.

This clonotype has at least ten counts. The V and J genes are TRBV28 and TRBJ2-7; D is possibly TRBD2 (5 bases). The CDR3 sequence is 17 residues long. The V end was cut by 3 bases, the J end by 4 bases, with 22 bases between. The germline gives CDR1 MDHEN, CDR2 SYDVKM. This CDR3 is CASSLTGLLASGYEQYF. In DNA form, the CDR3 reads TGTGCCAGCAGTTTGACTGGACTTCTCGCCTCCGGTTACGAGCAGTACTTC.

The chain uses TRBV3-1 and TRBJ2-7; 10 bases fit TRBD1. The CDR3 is 14 residues long. Germline-derived CDR1 and CDR2 are LGHDT and YNNKEL (reference sequence). V lost 4 bases, J lost 4 bases, and 4 bases stayed unmatched. The CDR3 sequence is CASSPRDRGYEQYF. The CDR3, as DNA: TGTGCCAGCAGCCCTCGGGACAGGGGTTACGAGCAGTACTTC.